The source of this TCR beta chain is a study of control samples from healthy donors and cancer patients. Sequencing used immunoSEQ multiplex PCR; TCRdb keeps in-frame clones, though not all of them. Of 110,000 to 150,000 clones in the sample, around nine tenths are singletons; the top ten hold less than 5.5%. Germline CDR1 and CDR2: SGHTA and FQGNSA. There are 13 residues in the CDR3. Deletions cut 7 bases from V and 9 bases from J, with 18 bases between. The sequenced sample consisted of blood. The V gene is TRBV7-2, the J gene TRBJ2-5; D is perhaps TRBD2 (6 bases). The receptor comes from a man aged 25-45 years in good health. CDR3 sequence: CASTMTASGAQYF. The CDR3 coding sequence is TGTGCCAGCACTATGACTGCCTCGGGGGCCCAGTACTTC.